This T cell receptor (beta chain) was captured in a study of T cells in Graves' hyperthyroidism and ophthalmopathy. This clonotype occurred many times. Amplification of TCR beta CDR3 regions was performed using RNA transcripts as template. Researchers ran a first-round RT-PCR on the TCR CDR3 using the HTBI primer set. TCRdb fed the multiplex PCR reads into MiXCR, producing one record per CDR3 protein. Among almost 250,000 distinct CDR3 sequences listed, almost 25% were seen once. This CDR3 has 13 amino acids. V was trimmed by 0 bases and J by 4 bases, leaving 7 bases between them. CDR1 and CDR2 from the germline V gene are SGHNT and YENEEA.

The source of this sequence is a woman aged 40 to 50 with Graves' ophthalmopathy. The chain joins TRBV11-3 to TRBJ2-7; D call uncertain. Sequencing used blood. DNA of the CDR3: TGTGCCAGCAGCTTAGACTCTGGTTACGAGCAGTACTTC. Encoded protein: CASSLDSGYEQYF. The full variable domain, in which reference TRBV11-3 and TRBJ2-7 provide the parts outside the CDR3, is EAGVVQSPRYKIIEKKQPVAFWCNPISGHNTLYWYLQNLGQGPELLIRYENEEAVDDSQLPKDRFSAERLKGVDSTLKIQPAELGDSAVYLCASSLDSGYEQYFGPGTRLTVT.